Sequencing of this T cell receptor beta chain was carried out in a study of shared clonotypes between healthy human individuals. The germline gives CDR1 SGHRS, CDR2 YFSETQ. With 0 bases removed from V and 4 bases from J, the gap between germline ends came to 8 bases. The CDR3 length is 14 residues. Findings of the study overall: Relative to memory subsets, naive subsets generally showed larger estimated richness.

This clone appeared a few times. Its matching antigen is unknown. Different DNA sequences within this sample yield the same CDR3. TCRdb keeps only in-frame clones here, not all; method: immunoSEQ multiplex PCR. The table has roughly 2.2 million clones, roughly 93% seen once. The TCR comes from a man aged 18-30 years in good health. Some clones in this sample may be carry-over from other donors' samples. V and J are TRBV5-1 and TRBJ1-5; D perhaps matches TRBD1 (5 bases). Material for sequencing was naive CD4+ T cells from PBMCs. The subset is: CD45RA+ positively selected. CDR3 sequence reads: CASSLGTGNQPQHF. Here the CDR3 DNA reads TGCGCCAGCAGCTTGGGCACAGGAAATCAGCCCCAGCATTTT.